The 32 T cell receptor beta chains below all came from one sample that was sequenced in a study of blood T cell repertoires in COVID-19. Sequenced by immunoSEQ multiplex PCR; TCRdb stores in-frame clones only, minus some. The sample contains roughly 250,000 clones, about 80% of which appear only once. Sequenced: PBMCs or T cells enriched from blood (not recorded which). The receptor source for this set is a woman in her thirties or forties who had been exposed to COVID-19.

DNA of the CDR3: TGTGCCAGCAGCTTAGGGGTTTGGGACATATATAATTCACCCCTCCACTTT. Its translation is CASSLGVWDIYNSPLHF. The rearrangement joins TRBV7-8 to TRBJ1-6, with D tentatively TRBD1 (6 bases). Germline CDR1 reads SGHVS; CDR2 reads FQNEAQ. The CDR3 totals 17 residues. V was trimmed by 1 base and J by 4 bases, leaving 14 bases between them.

The CDR3 coding sequence is TGTGCCAGCAGCCAAGGGCACACCGGACAGGGAACCCAGCCCCAGCATTTT. This codes for CASSQGHTGQGTQPQHF. The V gene is TRBV4-2, the J gene TRBJ1-5, with 8 bases fitting TRBD1. This CDR3 spans 17 amino acids. J gave up 7 bases and V 1 base, and 12 bases lay outside the gene matches. CDR1 is LGHNA, CDR2 YNFKEQ, per germline.

The chain couples TRBV7-3 to TRBJ2-2, with D possibly being TRBD1 (6 bases). CDR1 and CDR2 from the germline V gene are SGHTA and FQGTGA. V lost 0 bases to trimming and J lost 7 bases, with 15 bases between them. This CDR3 spans 16 amino acids. This CDR3 is CASSLTAPRGGGELFF. The CDR3 region has the DNA TGTGCCAGCAGCTTAACCGCCCCCCGAGGGGGCGGGGAGCTGTTTTTT.

This rearrangement joins TRBV4-2 to TRBJ1-6; perhaps TRBD1 as D (6 bases). The V gene's germline CDR1 is LGHNA and CDR2 YNFKEQ. The CDR3 has 16 residues. V gave up 0 bases and J gave up 5 bases, with 11 bases separating them. CDR3 DNA: TGTGCCAGCAGCCAAGATCGGCGACAGGATAATTCACCCCTCCACTTT. It translates to CASSQDRRQDNSPLHF.

The chain employs TRBV2 and TRBJ1-6; TRBD1 matches at 8 bases. The CDR3 covers 17 residues. V lost 6 bases, J lost 5 bases, and 12 bases stayed unmatched. Germline-derived CDR1 and CDR2 are SNHLY and FYNNEI. DNA for the CDR3: TGTGCCAGCAGACACAGGACAGGGAGGACCAATAATTCACCCCTCCACTTT. Its translation: CASRHRTGRTNNSPLHF.

This clone was counted ten times or more. The genes are TRBV4-3 and TRBJ1-5; no clear D. Trimming pared 0 bases from V and 1 base from J, leaving 13 bases between. Per germline, CDR1 LGHNA and CDR2 YSLEER. The CDR3 totals 17 residues. CDR3 DNA sequence: TGCGCCAGCAGCCAAGACCCCTCCCCCCCCAGCAATCAGCCCCAGCATTTT. Protein product: CASSQDPSPPSNQPQHF.

The CDR3 spells CASSPLTGTGVSEQFF. Written as DNA, the CDR3 is TGCGCCAGCAGCCCGCTCACCGGGACAGGTGTCAGTGAGCAGTTCTTC. The chain couples TRBV5-1 to TRBJ2-1; 8 nucleotides line up with TRBD1. The V and J ends lost 4 bases and 9 bases, in that order; junction bases with no gene match: 15. Germline-derived CDR1 and CDR2 are SGHRS and YFSETQ. The CDR3 loop spans 16 amino acids. Filled out from reference TRBV5-1 and TRBJ2-1, the complete variable domain reads KAGVTQTPRYLIKTRGQQVTLSCSPISGHRSVSWYQQTPGQGLQFLFEYFSETQRNKGNFPGRFSGRQFSNSRSEMNVSTLELGDSALYLCASSPLTGTGVSEQFFGPGTRLTVL.

V usage is TRBV5-8 and J usage is TRBJ2-1; D unresolved. Trimming removed 6 bases at V and 4 bases at J, with 11 bases between. The CDR3 length is 13 residues. Germline V gene sequence: CDR1 SGHTS, CDR2 YDEGEE. CDR3: CASIHSMYNEQFF. DNA for the CDR3: TGTGCCAGCATCCACAGTATGTACAATGAGCAGTTCTTC.

This chain connects TRBV2 to TRBJ2-7, with a possible D match to TRBD1 (5 bases). V lost 8 bases and J lost 4, with 12 bases in between. The CDR3 consists of 12 residues. The germline V gene encodes CDR1 SNHLY and CDR2 FYNNEI. The DNA of the CDR3 is TGTGCCAGCTCGATTCAGGGTTACGAGCAGTACTTC. Translated, it gives CASSIQGYEQYF.

The CDR3: CASIKDRASTDTQYF. The CDR3 coding sequence is TGTGCCAGCATTAAGGACAGGGCTAGCACAGATACGCAGTATTTT. The genes are TRBV11-1 and TRBJ2-3, with TRBD1 identical over 8 bases. The CDR3 extends over 15 amino acids. Trimming took 7 bases from V and 0 from J; bases not matched to a gene: 6. CDR1 is SGHAT, CDR2 FQDESV, per germline (reference sequence).

J is TRBJ2-7 and V is TRBV9, with TRBD1 as a possible D gene (7 bases). This CDR3 has 15 amino acids. V was clipped by 0 bases and J by 7 bases, with 17 bases between them. CDR1 SGDLS and CDR2 YYNGEE come from the germline V gene. This CDR3 is CASSVDTAAGGEQYF. Written as DNA, the CDR3 is TGTGCCAGCAGCGTAGACACCGCCGCAGGGGGGGAGCAGTACTTC.

This clone has a handful of counts. This sequence joins TRBV5-5 and TRBJ1-2; D is unclear. The V and J ends lost 0 bases and 1 base respectively, with 16 bases between them. This CDR3 is built from 17 residues. The germline CDR1 and CDR2 sequences are SGHKS and YYEKEE (reference sequence). Written as DNA, the CDR3 is TGTGCCAGCAGCTTGGGACTGGAGTCCCGTAATAACTATGGCTACACCTTC. Amino acid sequence: CASSLGLESRNNYGYTF.

The chain has TRBV28 and TRBJ1-2; 9 nucleotides agree with TRBD1. V lost 4 bases, J lost 6 bases, and 6 bases stayed unmatched. This CDR3 is built from 14 residues. Germline CDR1 and CDR2: MDHEN and SYDVKM. CDR3 coding DNA: TGTGCCAGCAGTTCCCCACAGGGGGCAAATGGCTACACCTTC. Encoded protein: CASSSPQGANGYTF.

This chain joins TRBV28 and TRBJ1-3, with no clear D. The CDR3 runs 13 residues. Per germline, CDR1 MDHEN and CDR2 SYDVKM. Trimming shortened V by 6 bases and J by 2 bases, and 8 bases separated the two germline ends. In nucleotides, the CDR3 is TGTGCCAGCAGAGAGCCCGCTGGAAACACCATATATTTT. It codes for CASREPAGNTIYF.

The V and J genes are TRBV18 and TRBJ1-6, with D uncertain. Germline-derived CDR1 and CDR2 are KGHSH and LQKENI. The CDR3 runs 15 residues. The V and J ends lost 4 bases and 8 bases respectively, with 15 bases between them. CDR3 bases: TGTGCCAGCTCACTCTACGAGGGTATTGATTCACCCCTCCACTTT. Translating gives CASSLYEGIDSPLHF. The full variable domain, in which reference TRBV18 and TRBJ1-6 provide the parts outside the CDR3, is NAGVMQNPRHLVRRRGQEARLRCSPMKGHSHVYWYRQLPEEGLKFMVYLQKENIIDESGMPKERFSAEFPKEGPSILRIQQVVRGDSAAYFCASSLYEGIDSPLHFGNGTRLTVT.

The CDR3 region is CASSQDDRGHGYTF. CDR3 bases: TGTGCCAGCAGCCAAGACGACAGGGGCCATGGCTACACCTTC. This chain connects TRBV3-1 (or the pseudogene TRBV3-2) to TRBJ1-2; 8 nucleotides align to TRBD1. J lost 6 bases, V lost 0 bases, and 3 bases had no gene match. This CDR3 has 14 residues. Germline V lookup: CDR1 LGHDT, CDR2 YNNKEL (reference sequence).

The chain is built from TRBV2 and TRBJ2-3, with a possible D match to TRBD1 (5 bases). This CDR3 is 12 amino acids long. V was clipped by 4 bases and J by 6 bases, with 8 bases between them. Germline V gives CDR1 SNHLY, CDR2 FYNNEI. The CDR3 nucleotides are TGTGCCAGCAGTGGACAGACCGATACGCAGTATTTT. Its protein is CASSGQTDTQYF.

The chain's CDR3 is CASSYSQGLWQYF. The DNA for the CDR3 is TGTGCCAGCAGTTACTCGCAGGGTCTGTGGCAGTACTTC. The chain combines TRBV6-5 with TRBJ2-7; a possible D gene is TRBD1 (5 bases). This CDR3 region has 13 residues. V shed 0 bases and J shed 9 bases, with 12 bases lying between them. Germline V gives CDR1 MNHEY, CDR2 SVGAGI.

The CDR3 here is CASSPLVGYEQYF. The CDR3 coding sequence is TGTGCCAGCAGCCCACTGGTCGGCTACGAGCAGTACTTC. The gene calls are TRBV2 and TRBJ2-7; D is unresolved. In germline, CDR1 is SNHLY, CDR2 FYNNEI. This CDR3 is 13 amino acids long. Trimming stripped 6 bases from V and 3 bases from J, with 12 bases between.

As DNA, the CDR3 is TGTGCCAGCAGACCCCGAGGGCAGACCTTTTTTTCGCCCCAGCATTTT. Translated, it gives CASRPRGQTFFSPQHF. The chain recombines TRBV2 with TRBJ1-5; D not certain. The CDR3 sequence is 16 residues long. The V gene lost 6 bases and the J gene lost 9 bases, with 24 bases spanning the gap. The V gene's germline CDR1 is SNHLY and CDR2 FYNNEI.

The chain joins TRBV4-2 to TRBJ2-3, with D perhaps TRBD2 (5 bases). The CDR3 runs 19 residues. V lost 4 bases to trimming and J lost 2 bases, with 25 bases between them. Germline-derived CDR1 and CDR2 are LGHNA and YNFKEQ. The CDR3, as DNA: TGTGCCAGCAGCCCGGACCCCTTAACGGCCCGGGGTACCACAGATACGCAGTATTTT. Its protein is CASSPDPLTARGTTDTQYF.

The chain joins TRBV3-1 (or the pseudogene TRBV3-2) to TRBJ2-7; 15 bases line up with TRBD2. The junction had 6 bases not matched to a gene; V was cut back by 4 bases and J by 2 bases. This CDR3 comprises 17 residues. CDR1 and CDR2 from the germline V gene are LGHDT and YNNKEL (reference sequence). Here the CDR3 DNA reads TGTGCCAGCAGCCCAATAAGGACTAGCGGGGGGGCCTACGAGCAGTACTTC. Its translation: CASSPIRTSGGAYEQYF.

J is TRBJ2-6 and V is TRBV19; no clear D. Germline V CDR1 and CDR2: LNHDA, SQIVND (reference sequence). The CDR3 length is 14 residues. With 7 bases removed from V and 1 base from J, the gap between germline ends came to 8 bases. CDR3 protein: CASNFISGANVLTF. The CDR3 bases are TGTGCCAGTAACTTCATATCTGGGGCCAACGTCCTGACTTTC.

As to this clone: The junction does not match germline at one end; this may be a read error. The genes are TRBV2 and TRBJ2-7; 8 positions agree with TRBD1. Germline CDR1 reads SNHLY; CDR2 reads FYNNEI. This CDR3 region has 12 residues. CDR3 DNA: TGTGCCAGCAGTGAACTGGACAGGGCGATGGACTTC. Translating it yields CASSELDRAMDF.

The chain joins TRBV28 to TRBJ1-2, with D uncertain. The germline V and J ends were trimmed by 10 bases and 4 bases, with 19 bases remaining between them. CDR3 length: 14 residues. From germline, CDR1 is MDHEN and CDR2 SYDVKM. This CDR3 reads CATLQLVVGYGYTF. CDR3 DNA sequence: TGTGCCACCTTACAGTTAGTGGTTGGCTATGGCTACACCTTC.

The chain employs TRBV27 and TRBJ1-3, with a weak D call TRBD1 (5 bases). V was pared by 8 bases and J by 0 bases, with 14 bases between. Germline V CDR1 and CDR2: MNHEY, SMNVEV (reference sequence). The CDR3 is 15 amino acids. The chain's CDR3 is CASRAVGGSGNTIYF. CDR3 in DNA: TGTGCCAGCCGGGCGGTCGGGGGCTCTGGAAACACCATATATTTT.

This clone appeared a few times. The chain combines TRBV5-6 with TRBJ1-3, with D tentatively TRBD1 (6 bases). V was cut by 0 bases and J by 2 bases, with 15 bases left in between. This CDR3 contains 17 residues. CDR1 is SGHDT and CDR2 is YYEEEE in the germline V gene. DNA for the CDR3: TGTGCCAGCAGCTTGGTATCCGGCAGGGGAGCTGGAAACACCATATATTTT. It yields the protein CASSLVSGRGAGNTIYF.

The CDR3 DNA reads TGTGCCAGCAGTGAGGCAGGGACAGGGGTCTATGGCTACACCTTC. The encoded protein is CASSEAGTGVYGYTF. The rearrangement joins TRBV2 to TRBJ1-2; 10 bases map to TRBD1. Germline V gives CDR1 SNHLY, CDR2 FYNNEI. V lost 3 bases, J lost 4 bases, and 5 bases stayed unmatched. The CDR3 loop spans 15 amino acids.

The V and J genes are TRBV5-5 and TRBJ1-2; D not resolved. Germline CDR1 reads SGHKS; CDR2 reads YYEKEE (reference sequence). The V gene lost 3 bases and the J gene lost 4 bases, with 16 bases spanning the gap. There are 15 residues in the CDR3. The CDR3 DNA reads as TGTGCCAGCAGCTCCGGGGTCGCCTCGGGCTATGGCTACACCTTC. Its protein product is CASSSGVASGYGYTF.

V usage is TRBV29-1 and J usage is TRBJ2-7; D uncertain. Trimming stripped 1 base from V and 3 bases from J, with 7 bases between. The CDR3 has 12 residues. CDR1 is SQVTM and CDR2 is ANQGSEA in the germline V gene. Here the CDR3 reads CSVEAGGYEQYF. Here the CDR3 DNA reads TGCAGCGTTGAAGCGGGTGGCTACGAGCAGTACTTC.

The chain has TRBV29-1 and TRBJ1-5; D is undetermined. V lost 4 bases, J lost 6 bases, and 10 bases lay in between. Germline values: CDR1 SQVTM, CDR2 ANQGSEA. The CDR3 sequence is 12 residues long. This CDR3 is CSVGQAGQPQHF. In DNA, the CDR3 is TGCAGCGTTGGTCAGGCCGGTCAGCCCCAGCATTTT.

The J gene is TRBJ1-2, the V gene TRBV2; 7 bases fit TRBD1. The germline V gene encodes CDR1 SNHLY and CDR2 FYNNEI. V lost 6 bases, J lost 3 bases, and 4 bases stayed unmatched. The CDR3 spans 13 residues. CDR3 loop: CASRGTAYYGYTF. CDR3 DNA sequence: TGTGCCAGCAGGGGGACAGCCTACTATGGCTACACCTTC.